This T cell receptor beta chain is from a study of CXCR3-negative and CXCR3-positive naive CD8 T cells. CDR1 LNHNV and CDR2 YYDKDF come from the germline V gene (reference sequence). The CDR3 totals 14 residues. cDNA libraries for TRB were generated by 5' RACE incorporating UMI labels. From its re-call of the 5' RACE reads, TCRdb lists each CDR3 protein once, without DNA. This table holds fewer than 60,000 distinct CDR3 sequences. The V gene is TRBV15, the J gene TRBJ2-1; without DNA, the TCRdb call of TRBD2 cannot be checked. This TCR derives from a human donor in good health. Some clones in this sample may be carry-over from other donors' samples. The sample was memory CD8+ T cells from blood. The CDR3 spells CATSTGLAENEQFF.